Below are 5 T cell receptor beta chains sequenced from a single sample in a study of naive and memory T cell subsets. For blood and skin samples, reverse transcription used TCR alpha and beta constant primers. One entry per CDR3 protein results from TCRdb running MiXCR on the 5' RACE reads. The data contain 20,000 to 25,000 distinct CDR3 sequences, about 4% of them seen just once; the ten biggest clones take up 7% to 10%. Adult healthy volunteers gave 2.5 ml peripheral blood for whole-blood RNA. The receptors stem from a male donor in good health.

This clonotype occurred many times. The gene calls are TRBV6-1 and TRBJ2-6; D remains unclear. This CDR3 spans 15 amino acids. In germline, CDR1 is MNHNS, CDR2 SASEGT. Trimming removed 5 bases at V and 0 bases at J, with 8 bases between. The CDR3 DNA reads as TGTGCCAGCAGTCATCACGGCTCTGGGGCCAACGTCCTGACTTTC. It specifies CASSHHGSGANVLTF.

This clonotype was seen ten or more times. The chain links TRBV5-1 to TRBJ2-7; D unclear. V was pared by 0 bases and J by 5 bases, with 18 bases between. Looked up from germline, CDR1 is SGHRS and CDR2 is YFSETQ. The CDR3 length is 16 residues. The CDR3 loop reads CASSLERSRPPHEQYF. CDR3 DNA: TGCGCCAGCAGCTTGGAACGTAGCCGGCCACCCCACGAGCAGTACTTC.

At least ten counts were recorded for this clonotype. This chain joins TRBV4-3 and TRBJ2-5; TRBD1 or TRBD2 may be the D gene (5 bases each). The CDR3 covers 13 residues. CDR1 is LGHNA, CDR2 YSLEER, per germline. Trimming pared 5 bases from V and 5 bases from J, leaving 12 bases between. The CDR3, as DNA: TGCGCCAGCAGCAGGGACGTAATGGAGACCCAGTACTTC. It codes for CASSRDVMETQYF.

In this sample, this clonotype turned up many times. The chain is built from TRBV27 and TRBJ1-2; unclear D gene. There are 12 residues in the CDR3. Trimming removed 5 bases from V and 0 bases from J, with 4 bases in between. Germline values: CDR1 MNHEY, CDR2 SMNVEV (reference sequence). The CDR3 is CASSPSNYGYTF. CDR3 DNA: TGTGCCAGCAGTCCATCTAACTATGGCTACACCTTC.

This clonotype was seen at least ten times. This sequence joins TRBV6-6 and TRBJ1-5; tentatively, D is TRBD1 (6 bases). V lost 7 bases and J lost 4, with 11 bases in between. The CDR3 loop spans 13 amino acids. Germline V lookup: CDR1 MNHNY, CDR2 SVGAGI (reference sequence). In DNA form, the CDR3 reads TGTGCCAGCATACAGGGAGGGAATCAGCCCCAGCATTTT. Translation: CASIQGGNQPQHF.